These 17 T cell receptor beta chains came from one sample sequenced in a study of blood T cell repertoires in COVID-19. TCRdb keeps only in-frame clones here, not all; method: immunoSEQ multiplex PCR. The sample carries approximately 350,000 clones, approximately 88% recorded once. The material sequenced was peripheral blood. Receptors originate from a woman younger than 45 with COVID-19, enrolled during active disease.

V usage is TRBV14 and J usage is TRBJ2-7; 10 nucleotides match TRBD2. The V segment lost 2 bases and the J segment 0 bases; nucleotides outside the gene matches: 7. CDR1 SGHDN and CDR2 FVKESK come from the germline V gene. This CDR3 has 17 residues. CDR3 in amino acids: CASSQHIAGGISYEQYF. CDR3 sequence (DNA): TGTGCCAGCAGCCAACACATAGCGGGGGGCATCTCCTACGAGCAGTACTTC.

The chain recombines TRBV2 with TRBJ1-6; the D gene is possibly TRBD1 (5 bases). With 5 bases removed from V and 5 bases from J, the gap between germline ends came to 7 bases. The CDR3 spans 13 residues. Germline lookup yields CDR1 SNHLY and CDR2 FYNNEI. DNA for the CDR3: TGTGCCAGCAGTTCAGGGAATAATTCACCCCTCCACTTT. This gives the protein CASSSGNNSPLHF.

The CDR3 region is CASSRPGVPNYGYTF. CDR3 sequence (DNA): TGTGCCAGCAGCCGCCCGGGGGTCCCTAACTATGGCTACACCTTC. The chain links TRBV28 to TRBJ1-2; TRBD1 is a possible D gene (5 bases). Trimming removed 6 bases at V and 0 bases at J, with 14 bases between. CDR1 MDHEN and CDR2 SYDVKM come from the germline V gene. The CDR3 totals 15 residues.

This rearrangement joins TRBV11-3 to TRBJ1-2, with a possible D match to TRBD1 (5 bases). V was cut by 3 bases and J by 4 bases, with 15 bases left in between. Germline V gene lookup returns CDR1 SGHNT and CDR2 YENEEA. This CDR3 comprises 15 residues. For the CDR3, the DNA is TGTGCCAGCAGCTTGGGGGGGAAACGGGGCTATGGCTACACCTTC. This gives the protein CASSLGGKRGYGYTF. Looking up the rest from reference TRBV11-3 and TRBJ1-2 gives the full variable domain: EAGVVQSPRYKIIEKKQPVAFWCNPISGHNTLYWYLQNLGQGPELLIRYENEEAVDDSQLPKDRFSAERLKGVDSTLKIQPAELGDSAVYLCASSLGGKRGYGYTFGSGTRLTVV.

CDR3 sequence reads: CASSWGGNNEKLFF. The CDR3 DNA is TGCGCCAGCAGCTGGGGCGGTAATAATGAAAAACTGTTTTTT. This chain links TRBV5-1 with TRBJ1-4; a possible D gene is TRBD1 (5 bases). The CDR3 covers 14 residues. Germline CDR1 and CDR2: SGHRS and YFSETQ. V lost 3 bases, J lost 4 bases, and 10 bases lay in between.

The chain carries TRBV7-9 and TRBJ2-7; 14 positions agree with TRBD2. From germline, CDR1 is SEHNR and CDR2 FQNEAQ (reference sequence). With 3 bases clipped from V and 6 bases from J, the junction kept 4 bases outside the gene matches. CDR3 size: 15 residues. For the CDR3, the DNA is TGTGCCAGCAGCTTGGGACTAGCGGGAGAATCCGAGCAGTACGTC. It is translated as CASSLGLAGESEQYV.

V is TRBV7-8 and J is TRBJ1-1, with 7 bases fitting TRBD1. Germline-derived CDR1 and CDR2 are SGHVS and FQNEAQ. The CDR3 is 17 residues long. The V gene end was trimmed by 5 bases and the J gene end by 6 bases; junction bases not matched to a gene: 18. CDR3 amino acids: CASSAGGGRTGRAEAFF. The CDR3 DNA reads TGTGCCAGCAGCGCAGGGGGAGGTCGCACAGGGCGGGCTGAAGCTTTCTTT.

This clone has more than one count but fewer than ten. V gene TRBV9 combines with J gene TRBJ2-1; 7 nucleotides match TRBD2. The germline CDR1 and CDR2 sequences are SGDLS and YYNGEE. This CDR3 is built from 15 residues. J lost 8 bases, V lost 4 bases, and 12 bases had no gene match. CDR3 DNA sequence: TGTGCCAGCAGCCTTTGGGGGGAGGGCCTAGATGAGCAGTTCTTC. Translating it yields CASSLWGEGLDEQFF.

The J gene is TRBJ2-7, the V gene TRBV6-5; a possible D gene is TRBD1 (5 bases). Deletions cut 6 bases from V and 1 base from J, with 16 bases between. This CDR3 has 15 residues. Germline V gene sequence: CDR1 MNHEY, CDR2 SVGAGI. CDR3 sequence: CASSNHRSGSYEQYV. Written as DNA, the CDR3 is TGTGCCAGCAGCAACCACAGGAGTGGTTCCTACGAGCAGTACGTC.

This clone has just one count. The chain couples TRBV5-1 to TRBJ2-4, with a weak D call TRBD2 (6 bases). Germline CDR1 and CDR2: SGHRS and YFSETQ. CDR3 length equals 18 residues. V was clipped by 4 bases and J by 0 bases, with 20 bases between them. The CDR3 loop reads CASSPWTVEGLAKNIQYF. The CDR3 DNA sequence: TGCGCCAGCAGCCCTTGGACGGTGGAGGGTTTAGCCAAAAACATTCAGTACTTC.

The chain carries TRBV6-4 and TRBJ1-6; 9 nucleotides align to TRBD1. From germline, CDR1 is MRHNA and CDR2 SNTAGT. CDR3 length: 17 residues. Trimming cost V 0 bases and J 6 bases; bases outside gene matches: 6. Written as DNA, the CDR3 is TGTGCCAGCAGTGACTCAAGGACAGGGGATTTTAATTCACCCCTCCACTTT. Residues: CASSDSRTGDFNSPLHF.

The chain uses TRBV3-1 (or the pseudogene TRBV3-2) and TRBJ2-7; D call uncertain. Looked up from germline, CDR1 is LGHDT and CDR2 is YNNKEL (reference sequence). The length of the CDR3 is 16 residues. Trimming took 5 bases from V and 2 from J, leaving 19 bases between them. Here the CDR3 DNA reads TGTGCCAGCAGCACTACGAGGTCTTCTCCTACCTACGAGCAGTACGTC. Amino acid sequence: CASSTTRSSPTYEQYV.

V is TRBV6-5 and J is TRBJ1-2, with no clear D. Trimming shortened V by 3 bases and J by 3 bases, and 14 bases separated the two germline ends. The CDR3 runs 15 residues. Per germline, CDR1 MNHEY and CDR2 SVGAGI. The CDR3 DNA sequence: TGTGCCAGCAGTTATGGAGGATGGGGTGACTATGGCTACACCTTC. This codes for CASSYGGWGDYGYTF.

The genes are TRBV25-1 and TRBJ2-7; weak D call: TRBD1 (5 bases). The CDR3 is 13 amino acids. Germline loops: CDR1 MGHDK, CDR2 SYGVNS. V shed 6 bases and J shed 2 bases, with 11 bases lying between them. The CDR3 region is CASSESGTYEQYF. The CDR3 nucleotides are TGTGCCAGCAGCGAGTCAGGGACCTACGAGCAGTACTTC.

The rearrangement links TRBV14 to TRBJ2-3, with TRBD2 matching 9 bases. J was trimmed by 2 bases and V by 2 bases; bases with no gene match: 2. Germline V gene sequence: CDR1 SGHDN, CDR2 FVKESK. The CDR3 consists of 15 residues. The CDR3 region is CASSQLAGNTDTQYF. For the CDR3, the DNA is TGTGCCAGCAGCCAACTAGCGGGAAACACAGATACGCAGTATTTT.

CDR3 sequence reads: CASSPPRGISGSYNEQFF. The CDR3 coding sequence is TGTGCCAGCAGCCCCCCCCGGGGGATTTCAGGGTCCTACAATGAGCAGTTCTTC. The V and J genes are TRBV7-8 and TRBJ2-1; a weak D match, TRBD2 (6 bases). CDR3 length: 18 amino acids. The V gene's germline CDR1 is SGHVS and CDR2 FQNEAQ. Deletions cut 5 bases from V and 1 base from J, with 21 bases between.

The chain joins TRBV19 to TRBJ2-1, with D perhaps TRBD2 (6 bases). Germline V gene sequence: CDR1 LNHDA, CDR2 SQIVND (reference sequence). Trimming stripped 4 bases from V and 5 bases from J, with 12 bases between. This CDR3 spans 14 amino acids. The CDR3 nucleotides are TGTGCCAGTAGTAGCAAAACTAGCAACAATGAGCAGTTCTTC. Its translation is CASSSKTSNNEQFF.